A single sample gave rise to the 8 T cell receptor beta chains below, sequenced in a study of cytomegalovirus exposure and HLA in healthy donors. Researchers ran the PCR with 60 Vbeta and 13 Jbeta primers. TCRdb keeps only in-frame clones here, not all; method: immunoSEQ multiplex PCR. The data hold around 150,000 clones, with roughly 10% observed a single time. Sequenced material: PBMCs. These receptors were taken from a male donor in good health and CMV-seronegative.

The chain has TRBV7-2 and TRBJ2-2; TRBD1 agrees at 9 bases. J gave up 6 bases and V 2 bases, and 7 bases lay outside the gene matches. CDR1 is SGHTA and CDR2 is FQGNSA in the germline V gene. This CDR3 has 16 residues. CDR3 amino acids: CASSLQDRGVAGELFF. The CDR3 nucleotides are TGTGCCAGCAGCTTACAGGACAGGGGAGTAGCCGGGGAGCTGTTTTTT.

The chain links TRBV9 to TRBJ2-1; TRBD1 agrees at 11 bases. The V segment lost 3 bases and the J segment 7 bases; nucleotides outside the gene matches: 3. The CDR3 consists of 14 residues. Germline V CDR1 and CDR2: SGDLS, YYNGEE. The CDR3 loop is CASSGGQGANEQFF. The CDR3 DNA follows: TGTGCCAGCAGCGGTGGACAGGGGGCTAATGAGCAGTTCTTC. The whole variable domain, remainder taken from reference TRBV9 and TRBJ2-1, is DSGVTQTPKHLITATGQRVTLRCSPRSGDLSVYWYQQSLDQGLQFLIQYYNGEERAKGNILERFSAQQFPDLHSELNLSSLELGDSALYFCASSGGQGANEQFFGPGTRLTVL.

The chain employs TRBV28 and TRBJ1-5; 7 bases map to TRBD1. Losses at the gene ends were 6 bases for V and 7 bases for J; bases not matched to a gene: 12. CDR3 length: 15 amino acids. CDR1 is MDHEN, CDR2 SYDVKM, per germline. CDR3 in amino acids: CASSTRDRVGQPQHF. In DNA form, the CDR3 reads TGTGCCAGCAGCACCCGTGACAGGGTCGGACAGCCCCAGCATTTT.

This clone was detected only a few times. The chain couples TRBV28 to TRBJ1-2, with TRBD1 matching 11 bases. V lost 6 bases and J lost 7; bases outside the gene matches: 13. Germline V gives CDR1 MDHEN, CDR2 SYDVKM. The CDR3 has 16 residues. CDR3 bases: TGTGCCAGCAGCCTCTTGGACGGGACAGGGGGTTCTGGCTACACCTTC. Protein sequence: CASSLLDGTGGSGYTF.

This clone was detected a few times. This chain links TRBV7-5 with TRBJ2-3; TRBD2, the D gene given by the table, was not confirmed from the DNA. TRBV7-5 is labeled a pseudogene. The CDR3 spans 17 residues. The CDR3, as DNA: TGTGCCAGAAGCTTTATTCGCGGGGCCGGGCCCGGGGATACGCAGTATTTT. Translating it yields CARSFIRGAGPGDTQYF.

The V call is TRBV7-9, the J call TRBJ2-2; D is ambiguous. Germline CDR1 SEHNR, CDR2 FQNEAQ (reference sequence). The CDR3 totals 12 residues. V was pared by 11 bases and J by 3 bases, with 10 bases between. CDR3 sequence reads: CAAAYYTGELFF. In nucleotides, the CDR3 is TGTGCCGCCGCTTACTACACCGGGGAGCTGTTTTTT.

This sequence joins TRBV4-1 and TRBJ1-4; D may be TRBD1 (6 bases). The V gene's germline CDR1 is MGHRA and CDR2 YSYEKL. The length of the CDR3 is 17 residues. Trimming stripped 1 base from V and 7 bases from J, with 19 bases between. Written as DNA, the CDR3 is TGCGCCAGCAGCCAAGGCGAACAGGGAGGGCACGGTGAAAAACTGTTTTTT. As protein: CASSQGEQGGHGEKLFF.

V is TRBV4-3 and J is TRBJ2-7; 7 bases match TRBD1. Germline-derived CDR1 and CDR2 are LGHNA and YSLEER. Trimming at V came to 0 bases and at J to 1 base, leaving 6 bases not matched to a gene. The CDR3 loop spans 16 amino acids. CDR3 nucleotides: TGCGCCAGCAGCCAAGATTCGACAGGGATTTCCTACGAGCAGTACTTC. It yields the protein CASSQDSTGISYEQYF.